This T cell receptor (beta chain) was retrieved from a study of blood T cell repertoires in COVID-19. Across the whole study: Sources were T cells, B-cell-depleted T cells, or PBMCs; the material itself was cDNA or gDNA.

This clone was seen more than once but under ten times. In the source study's methods: Estimated nucleated cell counts came from reference gene primer amplification. The assay was immunoSEQ multiplex PCR, and TCRdb's table has in-frame clones only and misses some. V and J calls and clone size come straight from that table; D and trimming were deduced from the DNA. The sample yields about 500,000 clones, roughly 91% seen once. The CDR3 consists of 13 residues. V shed 0 bases and J shed 6 bases, with 8 bases lying between them. Germline V gives CDR1 MGHDK, CDR2 SYGVNS. Material: peripheral blood. The V and J genes are TRBV25-1 and TRBJ1-2; D is unresolved. This sequence was found in a woman aged 45-65 years with COVID-19, enrolled during active disease. As DNA, the CDR3 is TGTGCCAGCAGTGAATATCCCAGGAATGGCTACACCTTC. Its protein is CASSEYPRNGYTF.